This T cell receptor (beta chain) was sequenced during a study of T-cell memory formation after mild COVID-19. For the study at large: Across donors, TCR clusters were largely donor specific.

Study outcomes and limitations: Confirmation of SARS-CoV-2 specificity was lacking for second-wave clones peaking day 37.

TCRdb reprocessed the 5' RACE reads with MiXCR, giving one entry per CDR3 protein. The repertoire holds 350,000 to 400,000 distinct CDR3 sequences, with 14% as singletons. This clonotype occurred many times. The antigen is undetermined. This CDR3 has 16 amino acids. Germline V CDR1 and CDR2: SGHVS, FQNEAQ. The V end was cut by 4 bases, the J end by 3 bases, with 17 bases between. The TCR was taken from a man aged 18 to 29 who had mild COVID-19 (a few samples of this study predate the infection). Cell type and time point are not known. The chain couples TRBV7-8 to TRBJ2-3; a weak D match, TRBD2 (6 bases). Input material: PBMCs or a T cell subset sorted from them (not recorded which). The CDR3 is CASSYRGVGGTDTQYF. CDR3 sequence (DNA): TGTGCCAGCAGCTACAGAGGGGTGGGGGGAACAGATACGCAGTATTTT.